This T cell receptor (beta chain) was obtained from a study of shared clonotypes between healthy human individuals. Looking at the study overall: Researchers assigned three CD4 naive, three CD4 memory, two CD8 naive and one CD8 memory plate to each donor.

Everyone who donated was a Caucasian adult who lived in Nashville, Tennessee. The authors divided CD4+ cells into CD45RA+ naive and CD45RA-negative memory subsets. Measured with immunoSEQ multiplex PCR; TCRdb has only the in-frame clones, and not every one. The repertoire holds around 2.3 million clones, with approximately 96% as singletons. This receptor was taken from a man aged 18-30 years in good health. The sequencing sample was made of naive CD4+ T cells sorted from blood. Subset defined: CD45RA+ positively selected.

The CDR3 nucleotides are TGCGCCAGCAGCGGACTAGCGGGGGGGCCTCTCAATGAGCAGTTCTTC. This encodes CASSGLAGGPLNEQFF. The chain links TRBV5-1 to TRBJ2-1; TRBD2 aligns across 15 bases. V lost 4 bases and J lost 6; bases outside the gene matches: 5. CDR3 length equals 16 residues. CDR1 SGHRS and CDR2 YFSETQ come from the germline V gene. Full variable domain (outside the CDR3, taken from reference TRBV5-1 and TRBJ2-1): KAGVTQTPRYLIKTRGQQVTLSCSPISGHRSVSWYQQTPGQGLQFLFEYFSETQRNKGNFPGRFSGRQFSNSRSEMNVSTLELGDSALYLCASSGLAGGPLNEQFFGPGTRLTVL.